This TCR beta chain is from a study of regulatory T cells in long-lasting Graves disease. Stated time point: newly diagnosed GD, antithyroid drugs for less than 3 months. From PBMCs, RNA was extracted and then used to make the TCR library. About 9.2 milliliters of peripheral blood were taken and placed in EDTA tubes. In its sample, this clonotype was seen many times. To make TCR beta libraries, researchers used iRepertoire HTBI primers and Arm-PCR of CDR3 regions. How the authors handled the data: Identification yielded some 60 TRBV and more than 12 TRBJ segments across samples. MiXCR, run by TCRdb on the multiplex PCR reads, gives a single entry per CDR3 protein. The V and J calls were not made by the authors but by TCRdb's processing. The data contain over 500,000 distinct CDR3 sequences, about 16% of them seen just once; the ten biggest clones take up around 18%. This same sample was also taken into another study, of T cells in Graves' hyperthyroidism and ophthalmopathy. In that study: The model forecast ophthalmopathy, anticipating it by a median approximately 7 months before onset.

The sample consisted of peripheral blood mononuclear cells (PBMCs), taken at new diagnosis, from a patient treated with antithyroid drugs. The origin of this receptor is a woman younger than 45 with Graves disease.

Here the CDR3 DNA reads TGTGCCAGCGGGGATAGCGGGAGGAGCTACGAGCAGTACTTC. Translated: CASGDSGRSYEQYF. The gene calls are TRBV6-1 and TRBJ2-7; 10 nucleotides agree with TRBD2. Unmatched junction bases numbered 7, after V lost 8 bases and J lost 3 bases. The length of the CDR3 is 14 residues. Germline V gives CDR1 MNHNS, CDR2 SASEGT.